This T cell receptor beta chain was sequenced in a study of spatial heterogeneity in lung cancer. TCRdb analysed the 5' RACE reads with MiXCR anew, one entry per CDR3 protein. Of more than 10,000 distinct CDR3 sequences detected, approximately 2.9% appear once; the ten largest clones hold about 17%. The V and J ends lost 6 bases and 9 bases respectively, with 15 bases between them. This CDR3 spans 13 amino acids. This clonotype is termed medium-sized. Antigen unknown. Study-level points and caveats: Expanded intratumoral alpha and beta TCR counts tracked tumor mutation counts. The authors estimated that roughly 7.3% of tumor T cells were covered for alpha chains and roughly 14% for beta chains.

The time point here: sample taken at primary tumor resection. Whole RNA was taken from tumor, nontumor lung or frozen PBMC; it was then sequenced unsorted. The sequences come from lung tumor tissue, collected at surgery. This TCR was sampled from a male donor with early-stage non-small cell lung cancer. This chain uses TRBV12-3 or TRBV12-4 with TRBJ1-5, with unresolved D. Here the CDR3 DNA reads TGTGCCAGCAGCCCTACCATCACGGCGCCCCAGCATTTT. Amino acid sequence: CASSPTITAPQHF.